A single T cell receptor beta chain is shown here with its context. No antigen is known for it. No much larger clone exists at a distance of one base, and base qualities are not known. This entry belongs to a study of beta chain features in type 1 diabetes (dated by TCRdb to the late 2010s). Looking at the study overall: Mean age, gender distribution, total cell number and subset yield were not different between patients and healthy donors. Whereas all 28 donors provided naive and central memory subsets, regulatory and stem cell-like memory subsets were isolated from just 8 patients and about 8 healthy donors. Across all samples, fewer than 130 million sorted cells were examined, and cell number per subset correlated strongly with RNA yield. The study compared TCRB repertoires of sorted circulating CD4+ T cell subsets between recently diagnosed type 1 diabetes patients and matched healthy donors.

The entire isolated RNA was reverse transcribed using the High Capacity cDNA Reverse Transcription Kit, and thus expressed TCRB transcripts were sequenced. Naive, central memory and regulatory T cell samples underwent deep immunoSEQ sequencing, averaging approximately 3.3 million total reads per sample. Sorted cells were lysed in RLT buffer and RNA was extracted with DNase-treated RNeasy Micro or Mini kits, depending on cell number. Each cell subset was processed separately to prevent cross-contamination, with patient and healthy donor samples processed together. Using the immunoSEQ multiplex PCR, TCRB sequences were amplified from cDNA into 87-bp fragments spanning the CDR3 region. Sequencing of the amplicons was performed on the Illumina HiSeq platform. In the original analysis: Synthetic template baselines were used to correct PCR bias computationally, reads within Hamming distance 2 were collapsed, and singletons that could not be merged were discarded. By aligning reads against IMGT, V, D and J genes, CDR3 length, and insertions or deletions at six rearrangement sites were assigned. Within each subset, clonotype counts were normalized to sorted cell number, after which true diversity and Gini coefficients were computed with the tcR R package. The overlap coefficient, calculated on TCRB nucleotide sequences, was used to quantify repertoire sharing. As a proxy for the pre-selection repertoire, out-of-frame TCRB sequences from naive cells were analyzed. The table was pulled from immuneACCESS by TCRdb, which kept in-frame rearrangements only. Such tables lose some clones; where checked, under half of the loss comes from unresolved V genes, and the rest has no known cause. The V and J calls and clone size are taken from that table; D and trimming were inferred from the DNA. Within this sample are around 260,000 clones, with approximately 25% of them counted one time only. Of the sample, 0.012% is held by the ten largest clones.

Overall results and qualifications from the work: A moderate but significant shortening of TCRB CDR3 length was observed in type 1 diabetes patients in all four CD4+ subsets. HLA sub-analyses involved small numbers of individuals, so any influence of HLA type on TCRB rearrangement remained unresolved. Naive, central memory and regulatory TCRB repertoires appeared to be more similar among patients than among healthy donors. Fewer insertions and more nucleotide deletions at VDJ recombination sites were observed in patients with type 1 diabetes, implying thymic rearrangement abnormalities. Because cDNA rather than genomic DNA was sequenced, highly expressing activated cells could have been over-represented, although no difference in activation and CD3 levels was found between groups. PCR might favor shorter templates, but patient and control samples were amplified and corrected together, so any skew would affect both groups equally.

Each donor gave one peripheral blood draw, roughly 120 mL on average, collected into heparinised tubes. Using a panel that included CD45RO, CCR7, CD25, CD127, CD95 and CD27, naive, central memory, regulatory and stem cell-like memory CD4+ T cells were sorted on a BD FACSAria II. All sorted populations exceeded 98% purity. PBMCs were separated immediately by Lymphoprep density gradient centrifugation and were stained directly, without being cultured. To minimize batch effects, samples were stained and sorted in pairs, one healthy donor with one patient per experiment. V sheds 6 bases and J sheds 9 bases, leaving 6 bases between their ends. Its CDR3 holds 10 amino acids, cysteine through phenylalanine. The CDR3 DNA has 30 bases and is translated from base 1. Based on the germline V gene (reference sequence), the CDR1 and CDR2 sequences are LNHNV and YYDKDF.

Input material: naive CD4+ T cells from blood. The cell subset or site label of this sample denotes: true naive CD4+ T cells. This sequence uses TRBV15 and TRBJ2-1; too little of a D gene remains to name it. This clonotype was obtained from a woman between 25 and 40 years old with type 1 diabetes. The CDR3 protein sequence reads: CATRTFEQFF. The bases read TGTGCCACCAGGACATTTGAGCAGTTCTTC.